Given below is one T cell receptor beta chain in context. No antigen is known for it. No much larger clone exists at a distance of one base, and base qualities are not known. For sequencing, an Illumina HiSeq 1500 was employed. TCRdb trimmed the raw reads at Q25, called clones with MiXCR and kept productive beta chains. Rows with one shared CDR3 protein collapse into an entry with the most common genes and DNA. In this sample the table shows more than 400,000 distinct CDR3 sequences, about a quarter of which occur a single time. The ten largest account for approximately 13% of the sample. The germline V gene yields MNHEY for CDR1 and SVGEGT for CDR2. The CDR3 goes from the cysteine to the phenylalanine over 17 residues. The DNA shown is the 51-base CDR3, in frame from base 1. V gives up 7 bases and J gives up 0 bases, and the segment between their germline ends measures 19 bases. This entry is derived from a study of T cell repertoires in cytomegalovirus infection (dated by TCRdb to between 2019 and 2020). Looking at the study overall: Donor HLA type was relevant to the analysis, because carriage of CMV infection together with the matching HLA type was indicated by public TCR beta signatures.

General findings and caveats noted by the study authors: The ex vivo response was dominated by HLA-C-restricted CMV-specific TCR beta clonotypes, which also provided the single most frequent clonotype in two of eight donors. Cumulative frequency of public TCR beta family members discriminated carriers of CMV infection plus the relevant HLA type in this cohort and an independent approximately 400-donor cohort.

The receptor was derived from a human donor in good health (CMV status not recorded). Some clones in this sample may be carry-over from other donors' samples. The sequenced sample consisted of PBMCs. The chain joins TRBV6-2 or TRBV6-3 to TRBJ2-1; the D gene assignment is perhaps TRBD1 or TRBD2, with each matching 5 bases. The nucleotide sequence reads as follows: TGTGCCAGCACCCCAGTTCTGGGACCCAACTCCTACAATGAGCAGTTCTTC. This gives the protein CASTPVLGPNSYNEQFF.